The sample holds one count of the clone carrying this T cell receptor beta chain. The CDR3 runs to 10 residues. Trimming pared 7 bases from V and 8 bases from J, leaving 11 bases between. Germline loops: CDR1 SQVTM, CDR2 ANQGSEA. This entry belongs to a study of Ad26.COV2.S vaccination and SARS-CoV-2 variants. As for treatment: over 15 received Ad26.COV2.S at low or high dose, single or two shots; several received placebo; per-sample allocation not given. Each sample was drawn 63 days after the first injection (of vaccine or placebo). The protocol was immunoSEQ multiplex PCR, while the TCRdb copy is restricted to in-frame clones and leaves out a portion. This sample yields about 410,000 clones, of which around 85% are seen a single time; 3.5% belongs to the top ten.

V usage is TRBV29-1 and J usage is TRBJ1-2, with D possibly TRBD1 on 5 matching bases. Here the sequenced sample was peripheral blood, taken in a trial of Ad26.COV2.S vaccine versus placebo. The receptor was isolated from a person aged 18-65 years who received the Ad26.COV2.S COVID-19 vaccine or a placebo. DNA for the CDR3: TGCAGCGCCCAGGGTGACGGCTACACCTTC. It is translated as CSAQGDGYTF.